The sample holds one count of the clone carrying this T cell receptor beta chain. Generated by immunoSEQ multiplex PCR, the TCRdb table keeps only in-frame clones and is missing some. The table lists around 70,000 clones, roughly 87% of them singletons, with approximately 10% in the top ten. The sample belongs to a study of OX40 agonist ivuxolimab in advanced cancers. Germline-derived CDR1 and CDR2 are GTSNPN and SVGIG (reference sequence). The junction had 15 bases not matched to a gene; V was cut back by 4 bases and J by 3 bases. CDR3 length equals 16 residues. This material consisted of CD4+ or CD8+ T cells sorted from blood, taken in a trial of the OX40 agonist ivuxolimab. The chain employs TRBV30 and TRBJ2-7; 7 bases line up with TRBD1. The clonotype was recovered from an adult with an advanced solid tumor such as melanoma, head and neck, liver or kidney cancer. The CDR3 nucleotides are TGTGCCTGGACCCGCGGTTTTTCGGACAGGATCTACGAGCAGTACTTC. Amino acids: CAWTRGFSDRIYEQYF.